The clone carrying this TCR beta chain was recorded a few times. This sample was taken from a study of response to subunit inactivated influenza vaccine. TCRdb re-derived calls from the RT-PCR reads in MiXCR, one entry per CDR3 protein. The table shows about 530,000 distinct CDR3 sequences, with 10% to 15% occurring only once. The CDR3 spans 18 residues. V gave up 2 bases and J gave up 1 base, with 18 bases separating them. Germline V gene lookup returns CDR1 MDHEN and CDR2 SYDVKM. This receptor was taken from a middle-aged man who received an inactivated influenza vaccine. This specimen consisted of PBMCs from blood, obtained 40 to 50 days after vaccination. The chain uses TRBV28 and TRBJ1-5; no firm D call. DNA of the CDR3: TGTGCCAGCAGTTTAGGGTCAGCCTGGGGTATGAGCAATCAGCCCCAGCATTTT. Protein: CASSLGSAWGMSNQPQHF.